The 18 T cell receptor beta chains listed next were all sequenced from one sample in a study of T cell responses to AZD1222 COVID-19 vaccine. Sequencing used immunoSEQ multiplex PCR; TCRdb keeps in-frame clones, though not all of them. Among about 190,000 clones listed, roughly 92% were seen once. The sequenced sample was peripheral blood, obtained on day 0 of AZD1222 vaccination. The receptors here all came from an adult in good health.

This clone was detected only once. V usage is TRBV28 and J usage is TRBJ2-2; D call uncertain. Germline V gene lookup returns CDR1 MDHEN and CDR2 SYDVKM. With 3 bases removed from V and 3 bases from J, the gap between germline ends came to 8 bases. CDR3 length: 14 residues. CDR3: CASSLGLDTGELFF. In DNA, the CDR3 is TGTGCCAGCAGTTTGGGTCTGGACACCGGGGAGCTGTTTTTT.

V usage is TRBV18 and J usage is TRBJ1-1; no clear D gene. Trimming cost V 0 bases and J 7 bases, with 15 bases left between them. Germline assignment: CDR1 KGHSH and CDR2 LQKENI. The CDR3 length is 15 residues. CDR3 in amino acids: CASSPPRTVLGEAFF. The CDR3 DNA follows: TGTGCCAGCTCACCACCTCGTACAGTGCTCGGTGAAGCTTTCTTT. The complete variable domain, with remaining parts taken from reference TRBV18 and TRBJ1-1, reads NAGVMQNPRHLVRRRGQEARLRCSPMKGHSHVYWYRQLPEEGLKFMVYLQKENIIDESGMPKERFSAEFPKEGPSILRIQQVVRGDSAAYFCASSPPRTVLGEAFFGQGTRLTVV.

This clone was observed a single time. The V and J genes are TRBV2 and TRBJ2-2; possibly TRBD1 for D (5 bases). The CDR3 is 16 amino acids. With 2 bases removed from V and 6 bases from J, the gap between germline ends came to 16 bases. Germline CDR1 and CDR2: SNHLY and FYNNEI. CDR3 loop: CASSESGLGFAGELFF. The CDR3 nucleotides read TGTGCCAGCAGTGAATCAGGGTTGGGGTTCGCCGGGGAGCTGTTTTTT.

The chain is built from TRBV9 and TRBJ2-1; 12 bases map to TRBD2. Germline CDR1 reads SGDLS; CDR2 reads YYNGEE. V shed 0 bases and J 6 bases; nucleotides not matched to a gene: 4. The CDR3 contains 16 residues. CDR3: CASSVEVTSGGNEQFF. DNA of the CDR3: TGTGCCAGCAGCGTAGAAGTGACTAGCGGGGGCAATGAGCAGTTCTTC.

The chain couples TRBV10-3 to TRBJ1-5; TRBD1 aligns across 9 bases. Germline values: CDR1 ENHRY, CDR2 SYGVKD. The CDR3 is 14 residues long. Trimming cost V 8 bases and J 5 bases; bases outside gene matches: 7. The CDR3 reads CAIGGTGTDQPQHF. For the CDR3, the DNA is TGTGCCATCGGGGGGACAGGGACCGATCAGCCCCAGCATTTT.

The table lists this clone with a count of one. The chain uses TRBV9 and TRBJ1-6, with D unresolved. The length of the CDR3 is 15 residues. Trimming stripped 0 bases from V and 8 bases from J, with 12 bases between. CDR1 and CDR2 (germline): SGDLS, YYNGEE. The CDR3 protein is CASSVDHGKDSPLHF. Written as DNA, the CDR3 is TGTGCCAGCAGCGTAGATCACGGGAAGGATTCACCCCTCCACTTT.

The chain is built from TRBV12-3 or TRBV12-4 and TRBJ1-1; D is ambiguous. This CDR3 contains 11 residues. Trimming took off 8 bases at V and 1 base at J, with 5 bases between the two ends. The CDR3 DNA reads as TGTGCCAGCTTCAGGAACACTGAAGCTTTCTTT. Encoded protein: CASFRNTEAFF.

This rearrangement joins TRBV30 to TRBJ1-2, with D possibly TRBD1 on 5 matching bases. V was shortened by 4 bases and J by 3 bases, with 21 bases between the two germline ends. CDR3 length: 16 amino acids. Germline CDR1 is GTSNPN and CDR2 is SVGIG (reference sequence). For the CDR3, the DNA is TGTGCCTGGACCACCGGGTTGGGACGGATGGACTATGGCTACACCTTC. Translating gives CAWTTGLGRMDYGYTF.

The rearrangement joins TRBV27 to TRBJ2-5, with D possibly being TRBD2 (6 bases). CDR3 size: 15 residues. Germline V lookup: CDR1 MNHEY, CDR2 SMNVEV (reference sequence). Deletions cut 0 bases from V and 5 bases from J, with 13 bases between. The CDR3 here is CASSLSVGGRETQYF. CDR3 sequence (DNA): TGTGCCAGCAGTTTATCGGTGGGAGGCAGGGAGACCCAGTACTTC.

This clone was found a few times. The V gene is TRBV19, the J gene TRBJ1-1, with D perhaps TRBD1 (5 bases). CDR3 length: 15 amino acids. Trimming stripped 9 bases from V and 0 bases from J, with 17 bases between. In germline, CDR1 is LNHDA, CDR2 SQIVND (reference sequence). The CDR3 bases are TGTGCCAGCCTGACCCAGGGCTCCATGAACACTGAAGCTTTCTTT. Its protein product is CASLTQGSMNTEAFF.

This chain uses TRBV28 with TRBJ1-2; TRBD1 is a possible D gene (6 bases). Germline V CDR1 and CDR2: MDHEN, SYDVKM. V lost 6 bases to trimming and J lost 5 bases, with 19 bases between them. The CDR3 runs 15 residues. The CDR3 is CASSSPGAGGYGYTF. The CDR3 nucleotides are TGTGCCAGCAGCAGCCCGGGGGCGGGCGGGTATGGCTACACCTTC.

The chain combines TRBV7-2 with TRBJ1-1; TRBD1 matches at 12 bases. The germline V gene encodes CDR1 SGHTA and CDR2 FQGNSA. The CDR3 is made up of 18 amino acids. V gave up 3 bases and J gave up 6 bases; unmatched junction bases: 14. The CDR3 here is CASSLITYRGQGASEAFF. The CDR3 region has the DNA TGTGCCAGCAGCTTGATAACCTATCGGGGACAGGGGGCGTCTGAAGCTTTCTTT.

The genes are TRBV29-1 and TRBJ1-2; possible D gene TRBD1, 6 bases. V was clipped by 3 bases and J by 5 bases, with 13 bases between them. Germline V gives CDR1 SQVTM, CDR2 ANQGSEA. This CDR3 comprises 13 residues. Here the CDR3 reads CSVDPQGTYGYTF. The CDR3 DNA is TGCAGCGTTGATCCCCAGGGGACGTATGGCTACACCTTC.

This clone has just a few counts. The chain combines TRBV9 with TRBJ2-5; D could derive from TRBD1 or TRBD2 (6 bases each). Trimming stripped 0 bases from V and 4 bases from J, with 10 bases between. The CDR3 runs to 14 residues. Germline V gives CDR1 SGDLS, CDR2 YYNGEE. CDR3 nucleotides: TGTGCCAGCAGCGTAGCGGGGGCACCAGAGACCCAGTACTTC. It codes for CASSVAGAPETQYF. Variable domain in full (rest from reference TRBV9 and TRBJ2-5): DSGVTQTPKHLITATGQRVTLRCSPRSGDLSVYWYQQSLDQGLQFLIQYYNGEERAKGNILERFSAQQFPDLHSELNLSSLELGDSALYFCASSVAGAPETQYFGPGTRLLVL.

This sequence joins TRBV2 and TRBJ1-2; D unclear. This CDR3 is 13 amino acids long. Germline CDR1 reads SNHLY; CDR2 reads FYNNEI. Trimming took 2 bases from V and 8 from J, leaving 12 bases between them. DNA for the CDR3: TGTGCCAGCAGTGAACAGGCAGTGAGAGGCTACACCTTC. This encodes CASSEQAVRGYTF.

This chain joins TRBV25-1 and TRBJ1-4; the D gene is possibly TRBD1 (5 bases). CDR3 length: 14 amino acids. The germline V gene has CDR1 MGHDK and CDR2 SYGVNS. The V end was cut by 3 bases, the J end by 5 bases, with 10 bases between. This CDR3 is CASSEEGPNEKLFF. The CDR3 nucleotides read TGTGCCAGCAGTGAGGAGGGGCCAAATGAAAAACTGTTTTTT.

This chain joins TRBV7-2 and TRBJ2-3; D unresolved. Trimming stripped 6 bases from V and 4 bases from J, with 17 bases between. Germline CDR1 is SGHTA and CDR2 is FQGNSA. The length of the CDR3 is 15 residues. The CDR3 coding sequence is TGTGCCAGCAGGGCCGGACGCCATGCGGCAGATACGCAGTATTTT. Amino acids: CASRAGRHAADTQYF. Complete variable domain (other parts from reference TRBV7-2 and TRBJ2-3): GAGVSQSPSNKVTEKGKDVELRCDPISGHTALYWYRQSLGQGLEFLIYFQGNSAPDKSGLPSDRFSAERTGGSVSTLTIQRTQQEDSAVYLCASRAGRHAADTQYFGPGTRLTVL.

The rearrangement links TRBV20-1 to TRBJ1-1; D unclear. CDR3 length equals 13 residues. Trimming took off 3 bases at V and 1 base at J, with 9 bases between the two ends. Germline CDR1 DFQATT, CDR2 SNEGSKA (reference sequence). This CDR3 reads CSASEQTNTEAFF. The CDR3, as DNA: TGCAGTGCTAGTGAACAGACGAACACTGAAGCTTTCTTT.